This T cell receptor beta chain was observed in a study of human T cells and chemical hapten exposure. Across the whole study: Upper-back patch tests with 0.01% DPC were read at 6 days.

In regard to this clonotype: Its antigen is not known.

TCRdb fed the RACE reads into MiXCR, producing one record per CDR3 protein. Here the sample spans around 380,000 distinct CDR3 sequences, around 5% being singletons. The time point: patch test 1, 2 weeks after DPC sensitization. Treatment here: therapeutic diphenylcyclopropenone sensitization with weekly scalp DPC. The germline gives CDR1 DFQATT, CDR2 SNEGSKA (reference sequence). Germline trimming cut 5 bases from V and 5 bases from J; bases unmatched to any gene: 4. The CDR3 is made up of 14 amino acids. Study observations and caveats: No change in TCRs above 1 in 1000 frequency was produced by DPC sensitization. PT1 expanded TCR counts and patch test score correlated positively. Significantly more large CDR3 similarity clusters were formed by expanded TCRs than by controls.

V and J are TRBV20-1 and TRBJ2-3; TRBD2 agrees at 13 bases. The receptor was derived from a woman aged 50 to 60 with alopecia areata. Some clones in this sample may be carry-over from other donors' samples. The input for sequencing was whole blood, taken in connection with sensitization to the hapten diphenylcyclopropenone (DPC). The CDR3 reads CSAPRLAGGDTQYF. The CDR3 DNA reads TGCAGTGCTCCAAGACTAGCGGGAGGAGATACGCAGTATTTT.